The 18 T cell receptor beta chains below all came from one sample that was sequenced in a study of cytomegalovirus exposure and HLA in healthy donors. With 60 Vbeta and 13 Jbeta primers, the PCR was carried out. Data came from immunoSEQ multiplex PCR; TCRdb stores just in-frame clones and leaves some out. This repertoire shows about 160,000 clones, 80% to 90% found once; its top ten account for roughly 7.7%. The sample comprised PBMCs. Receptors were obtained from a woman aged 25 to 39 in good health and CMV-seropositive.

This clone appeared a few times. The chain uses TRBV11-2 and TRBJ1-4; D ambiguous. From germline, CDR1 is SGHAT and CDR2 FQNNGV. Trimming took 4 bases from V and 5 from J, leaving 14 bases between them. This CDR3 spans 15 amino acids. CDR3 nucleotides: TGTGCCAGCAGCTCCCTGAGGGCGGGGAATGAAAAACTGTTTTTT. This gives the protein CASSSLRAGNEKLFF.

This chain uses TRBV29-1 with TRBJ2-6; D gene unclear. Trimming cost V 6 bases and J 0 bases, with 9 bases left between them. The germline V gene encodes CDR1 SQVTM and CDR2 ANQGSEA. The CDR3 totals 14 residues. The CDR3 loop is CSVVLSSGANVLTF. The CDR3 DNA reads TGCAGCGTCGTATTATCCTCTGGGGCCAACGTCCTGACTTTC. The entire variable domain, with the rest obtained from reference TRBV29-1 and TRBJ2-6, is as follows: SAVISQKPSRDICQRGTSLTIQCQVDSQVTMMFWYRQQPGQSLTLIATANQGSEATYESGFVIDKFPISRPNLTFSTLTVSNMSPEDSSIYLCSVVLSSGANVLTFGAGSRLTVL.

The V and J genes are TRBV25-1 and TRBJ2-3; 9 nucleotides align to TRBD1. The CDR3 has 15 amino acids. Trimming took 8 bases from V and 0 from J; bases not matched to a gene: 6. Germline V gives CDR1 MGHDK, CDR2 SYGVNS. CDR3 loop: CASGDRDLSTDTQYF. CDR3 nucleotide sequence: TGTGCCAGCGGGGACAGGGACCTTAGCACAGATACGCAGTATTTT.

The chain combines TRBV14 with TRBJ1-6; 9 positions agree with TRBD1. In germline, CDR1 is SGHDN, CDR2 FVKESK. With V trimmed by 3 bases and J by 10 bases, 10 bases remained unmatched. The CDR3 has 16 residues. CDR3 sequence (DNA): TGTGCCAGCAGCCATCTCCAAGGACAGGGGAAATCACCCCTCCACTTT. Amino acids: CASSHLQGQGKSPLHF.

The rearrangement links TRBV28 to TRBJ1-1; D is unresolved. Trimming removed 5 bases from V and 5 bases from J, with 15 bases in between. Germline lookup yields CDR1 MDHEN and CDR2 SYDVKM. The CDR3 consists of 14 residues. For the CDR3, the DNA is TGTGCCAGCAGTCCTTACGCGGAGTGGACTGAAGCTTTCTTT. It is translated as CASSPYAEWTEAFF.

This clone appeared a few times. The J gene is TRBJ2-2, the V gene TRBV7-9; 7 bases map to TRBD1. In germline, CDR1 is SEHNR, CDR2 FQNEAQ (reference sequence). The CDR3 has 13 amino acids. Trimming at V came to 6 bases and at J to 5 bases, leaving 3 bases not matched to a gene. The CDR3 loop is CASRTQGTGELFF. In DNA form, the CDR3 reads TGTGCCAGCAGAACACAGGGGACCGGGGAGCTGTTTTTT.

The chain carries TRBV5-4 and TRBJ2-7; D is unclear. Trimming removed 0 bases at V and 2 bases at J, with 9 bases between. Germline CDR1 SGHNT, CDR2 YYREEE (reference sequence). This CDR3 contains 14 residues. The CDR3 bases are TGTGCCAGCAGCTTGGCTGTCACAACCTACGAGCAGTACTTC. Protein product: CASSLAVTTYEQYF.

CDR3 nucleotides: TGTGCCAGCAGCCGTCTCAACTGGGGACTAGCGGGGCGCGAGGATGAGCAGTTCTTC. Translating gives CASSRLNWGLAGREDEQFF. The chain links TRBV4-2 to TRBJ2-1; TRBD2 matches at 13 bases. The CDR3 runs 19 residues. The germline V gene has CDR1 LGHNA and CDR2 YNFKEQ. V shed 4 bases and J 8 bases; nucleotides not matched to a gene: 17.

The V and J genes are TRBV11-2 and TRBJ2-7; D is unclear. CDR1 and CDR2 (germline): SGHAT, FQNNGV. V lost 1 base to trimming and J lost 9 bases, with 13 bases between them. This CDR3 has 13 amino acids. CDR3 residues: CASSLAPLPWQYF. Written as DNA, the CDR3 is TGTGCCAGCAGCTTAGCCCCCCTCCCGTGGCAGTACTTC.

This sequence joins TRBV10-3 and TRBJ1-2; TRBD1 agrees at 9 bases. The V gene's germline CDR1 is ENHRY and CDR2 SYGVKD. The J segment lost 2 bases and the V segment lost 6 bases, leaving 10 bases of the junction unmatched. CDR3 length equals 16 residues. In DNA form, the CDR3 reads TGTGCCATCAGCACCGGGACAGGGACTCCGAACTATGGCTACACCTTC. As protein: CAISTGTGTPNYGYTF.

On this clone: Different DNA sequences within this sample yield the same CDR3. The V and J genes are TRBV7-9 and TRBJ2-1; 13 positions match TRBD2. Per germline, CDR1 SEHNR and CDR2 FQNEAQ (reference sequence). The CDR3 extends over 17 amino acids. Unmatched junction bases numbered 16, after V lost 9 bases and J lost 8 bases. The CDR3 DNA sequence: TGTGCCAGTAGCCTAATCCCAACTAGCGGGGGGGCATATGAGCAGTTCTTC. The encoded protein is CASSLIPTSGGAYEQFF.

This clone was recorded a few times. This chain links TRBV5-4 with TRBJ1-1; a possible D gene is TRBD1 (6 bases). CDR1 is SGHNT, CDR2 YYREEE, per germline (reference sequence). Between the trimmed V and J ends, which lost 2 bases and 1 base, there was a span of 12 bases. The CDR3 is made up of 15 amino acids. The CDR3 coding sequence is TGTGCCAGCAGCTTAGAACAGGGCCGGAACACTGAAGCTTTCTTT. It encodes CASSLEQGRNTEAFF.

J is TRBJ2-7 and V is TRBV6-6; 11 bases fit TRBD1. The trim removed 10 bases at V and 3 bases at J, leaving 14 bases unmatched. This CDR3 has 16 residues. Germline values: CDR1 MNHNY, CDR2 SVGAGI (reference sequence). The CDR3 DNA is TGTGCCACCGAGATTTCAAGCGGGACAGGGGGCTACGAGCAGTACTTC. This sequence encodes CATEISSGTGGYEQYF.

The V gene is TRBV28, the J gene TRBJ2-5; D ambiguous. Germline CDR1 MDHEN, CDR2 SYDVKM. The CDR3 has 13 residues. Deletions cut 5 bases from V and 1 base from J, with 8 bases between. CDR3 region: CASSPFRQETQYF. DNA of the CDR3: TGTGCCAGCAGTCCCTTCCGCCAAGAGACCCAGTACTTC.

The rearrangement joins TRBV5-1 to TRBJ1-1; TRBD1 is a possible D gene (6 bases). Germline CDR1 and CDR2: SGHRS and YFSETQ. The V gene lost 2 bases and the J gene lost 0 bases, with 11 bases spanning the gap. The CDR3 contains 15 residues. CDR3 nucleotide sequence: TGCGCCAGCAGCTTTGGCTGGACAGTGAACACTGAAGCTTTCTTT. The encoded protein is CASSFGWTVNTEAFF. The complete variable domain, with remaining parts taken from reference TRBV5-1 and TRBJ1-1, reads KAGVTQTPRYLIKTRGQQVTLSCSPISGHRSVSWYQQTPGQGLQFLFEYFSETQRNKGNFPGRFSGRQFSNSRSEMNVSTLELGDSALYLCASSFGWTVNTEAFFGQGTRLTVV.

The V gene is TRBV11-3, the J gene TRBJ2-3; 7 bases match TRBD1. The CDR3 loop spans 16 amino acids. V shed 3 bases and J 4 bases; nucleotides not matched to a gene: 10. Germline V gene lookup returns CDR1 SGHNT and CDR2 YENEEA. CDR3 nucleotide sequence: TGTGCCAGCAGCTTGGGCGTCGAGACAGGGCCAGATACGCAGTATTTT. Protein sequence: CASSLGVETGPDTQYF.

The genes are TRBV7-2 and TRBJ2-1; TRBD2 aligns across 12 bases. The trim removed 4 bases at V and 7 bases at J, leaving 5 bases unmatched. Germline V gives CDR1 SGHTA, CDR2 FQGNSA. CDR3 length equals 15 residues. The CDR3 DNA is TGTGCCAGCAGCTCTAGCGGGGGGGGATTGAATGAGCAGTTCTTC. It codes for CASSSSGGGLNEQFF.

This clone has just a few counts. The rearrangement uses TRBV4-1 and TRBJ1-3; D not resolved. The germline CDR1 and CDR2 sequences are MGHRA and YSYEKL. The germline V and J ends were trimmed by 0 bases and 0 bases, with 12 bases remaining between them. The CDR3 is made up of 17 amino acids. Written as DNA, the CDR3 is TGCGCCAGCAGCCAAGACGAGACCTCGGGCTCTGGAAACACCATATATTTT. This gives the protein CASSQDETSGSGNTIYF.